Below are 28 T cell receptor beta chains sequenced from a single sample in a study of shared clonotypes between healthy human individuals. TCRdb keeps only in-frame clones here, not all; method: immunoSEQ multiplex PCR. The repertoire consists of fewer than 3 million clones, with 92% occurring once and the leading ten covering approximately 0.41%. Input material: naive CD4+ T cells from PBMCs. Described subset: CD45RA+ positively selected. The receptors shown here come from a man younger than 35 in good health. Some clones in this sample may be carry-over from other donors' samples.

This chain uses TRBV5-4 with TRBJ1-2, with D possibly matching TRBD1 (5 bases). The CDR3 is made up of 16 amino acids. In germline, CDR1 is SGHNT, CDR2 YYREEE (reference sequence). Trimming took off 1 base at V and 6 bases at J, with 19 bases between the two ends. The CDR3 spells CASSLSIQGAVHGYTF. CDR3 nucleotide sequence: TGTGCCAGCAGCTTGAGTATTCAGGGAGCGGTCCATGGCTACACCTTC.

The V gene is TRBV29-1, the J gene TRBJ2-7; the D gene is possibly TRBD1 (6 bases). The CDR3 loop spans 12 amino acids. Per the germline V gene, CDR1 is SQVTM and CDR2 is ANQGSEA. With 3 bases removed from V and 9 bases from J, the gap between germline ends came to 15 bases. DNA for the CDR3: TGCAGCGTTGATACAGGGAGCTTACGGCAGTACTTC. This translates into CSVDTGSLRQYF.

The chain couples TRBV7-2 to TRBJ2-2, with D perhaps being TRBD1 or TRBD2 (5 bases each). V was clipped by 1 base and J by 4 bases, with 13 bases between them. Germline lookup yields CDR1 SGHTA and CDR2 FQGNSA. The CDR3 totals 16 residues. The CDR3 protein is CASSLVGGDSTGELFF. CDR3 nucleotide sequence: TGTGCCAGCAGCTTAGTTGGGGGAGATAGCACCGGGGAGCTGTTTTTT. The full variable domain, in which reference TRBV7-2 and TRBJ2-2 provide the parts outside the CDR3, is GAGVSQSPSNKVTEKGKDVELRCDPISGHTALYWYRQSLGQGLEFLIYFQGNSAPDKSGLPSDRFSAERTGGSVSTLTIQRTQQEDSAVYLCASSLVGGDSTGELFFGEGSRLTVL.

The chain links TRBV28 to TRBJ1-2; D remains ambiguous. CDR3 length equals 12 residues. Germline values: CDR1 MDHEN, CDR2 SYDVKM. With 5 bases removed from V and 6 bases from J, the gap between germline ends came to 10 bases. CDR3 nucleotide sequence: TGTGCCAGCAGTCCTGGATTCGATGGCTACACCTTC. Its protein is CASSPGFDGYTF.

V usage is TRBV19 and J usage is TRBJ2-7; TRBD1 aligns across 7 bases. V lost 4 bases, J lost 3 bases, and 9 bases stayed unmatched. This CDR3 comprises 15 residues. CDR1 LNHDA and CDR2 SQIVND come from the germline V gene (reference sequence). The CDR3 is CASSTTDRSSYEQYF. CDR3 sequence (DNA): TGTGCCAGTAGTACAACGGACAGGTCGAGCTACGAGCAGTACTTC. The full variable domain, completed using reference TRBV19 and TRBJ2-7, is DGGITQSPKYLFRKEGQNVTLSCEQNLNHDAMYWYRQDPGQGLRLIYYSQIVNDFQKGDIAEGYSVSREKKESFPLTVTSAQKNPTAFYLCASSTTDRSSYEQYFGPGTRLTVT.

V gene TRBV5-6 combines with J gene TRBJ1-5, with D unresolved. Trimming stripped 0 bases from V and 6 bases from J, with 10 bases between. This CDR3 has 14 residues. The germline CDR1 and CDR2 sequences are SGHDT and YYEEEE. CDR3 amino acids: CASSLVGLSQPQHF. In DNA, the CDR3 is TGTGCCAGCAGCTTGGTCGGACTCTCTCAGCCCCAGCATTTT.

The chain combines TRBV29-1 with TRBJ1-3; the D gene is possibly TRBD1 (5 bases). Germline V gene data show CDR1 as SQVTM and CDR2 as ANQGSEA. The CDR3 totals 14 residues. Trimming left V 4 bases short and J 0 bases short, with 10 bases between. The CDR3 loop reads CSVGGESSGNTIYF. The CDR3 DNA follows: TGCAGCGTTGGGGGGGAAAGCTCTGGAAACACCATATATTTT.

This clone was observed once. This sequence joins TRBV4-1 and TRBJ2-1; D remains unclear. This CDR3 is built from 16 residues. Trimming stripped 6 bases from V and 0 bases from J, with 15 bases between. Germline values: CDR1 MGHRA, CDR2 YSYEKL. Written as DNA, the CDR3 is TGCGCCAGCAGAACTTCCGACCGAAGCTCCTACAATGAGCAGTTCTTC. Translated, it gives CASRTSDRSSYNEQFF.

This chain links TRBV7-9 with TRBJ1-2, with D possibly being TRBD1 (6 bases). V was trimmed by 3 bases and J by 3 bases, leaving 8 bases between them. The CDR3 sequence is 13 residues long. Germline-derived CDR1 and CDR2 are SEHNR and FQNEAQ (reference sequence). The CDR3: CASSFKGDYGYTF. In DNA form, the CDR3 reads TGTGCCAGCAGCTTTAAGGGGGACTATGGCTACACCTTC.

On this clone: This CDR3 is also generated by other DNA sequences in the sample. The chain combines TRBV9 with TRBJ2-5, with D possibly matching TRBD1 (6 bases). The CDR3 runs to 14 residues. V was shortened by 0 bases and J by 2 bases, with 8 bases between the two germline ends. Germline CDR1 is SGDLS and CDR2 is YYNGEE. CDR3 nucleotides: TGTGCCAGCAGCGTAGGTAGGGGGCAAGAGACCCAGTACTTC. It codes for CASSVGRGQETQYF. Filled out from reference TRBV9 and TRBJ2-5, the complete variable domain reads DSGVTQTPKHLITATGQRVTLRCSPRSGDLSVYWYQQSLDQGLQFLIQYYNGEERAKGNILERFSAQQFPDLHSELNLSSLELGDSALYFCASSVGRGQETQYFGPGTRLLVL.

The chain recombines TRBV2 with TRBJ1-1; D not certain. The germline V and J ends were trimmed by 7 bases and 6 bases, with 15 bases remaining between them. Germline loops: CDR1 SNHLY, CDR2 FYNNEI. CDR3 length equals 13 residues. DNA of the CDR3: TGTGCCAGCATCGACCGAGGTGGAGCTGAAGCTTTCTTT. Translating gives CASIDRGGAEAFF.

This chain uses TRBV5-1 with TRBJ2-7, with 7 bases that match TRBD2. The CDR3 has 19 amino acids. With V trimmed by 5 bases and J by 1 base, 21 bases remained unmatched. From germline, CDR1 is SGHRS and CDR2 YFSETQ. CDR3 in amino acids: CASRGRAGPSPAGSYEQYF. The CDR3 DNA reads TGCGCCAGCAGGGGGAGGGCGGGACCTTCTCCCGCGGGGTCCTACGAGCAGTACTTC.

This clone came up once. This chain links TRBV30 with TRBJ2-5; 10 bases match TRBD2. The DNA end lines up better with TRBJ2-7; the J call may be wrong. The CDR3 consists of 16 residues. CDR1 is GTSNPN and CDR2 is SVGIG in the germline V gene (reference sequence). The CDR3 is CAWSVWASGSSYEQYF. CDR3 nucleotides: TGTGCCTGGAGTGTCTGGGCTAGCGGGAGCTCCTACGAGCAGTACTTC.

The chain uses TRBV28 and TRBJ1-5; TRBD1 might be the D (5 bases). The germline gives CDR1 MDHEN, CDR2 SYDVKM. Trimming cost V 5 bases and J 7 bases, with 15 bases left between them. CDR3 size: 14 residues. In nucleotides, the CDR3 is TGTGCCAGCAGTCTTAAAAACAAGGGGCAGCCCCAGCATTTT. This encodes CASSLKNKGQPQHF.

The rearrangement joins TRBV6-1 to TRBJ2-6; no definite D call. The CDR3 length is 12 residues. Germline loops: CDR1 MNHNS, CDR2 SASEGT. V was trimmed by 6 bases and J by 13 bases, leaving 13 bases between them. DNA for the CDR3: TGTGCCAGCAGCTCCGGGCCCCTGGTCCTGACTTTC. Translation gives CASSSGPLVLTF.

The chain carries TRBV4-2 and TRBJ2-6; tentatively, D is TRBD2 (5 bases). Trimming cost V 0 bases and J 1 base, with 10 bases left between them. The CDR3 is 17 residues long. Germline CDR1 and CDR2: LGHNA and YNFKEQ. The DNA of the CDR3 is TGTGCCAGCAGCCAAGAGACGCCGGGGTCTGGGGCCAACGTCCTGACTTTC. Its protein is CASSQETPGSGANVLTF.

CDR3 in DNA: TGTGCCACCAGCAGCCCTATTCTACGACTAGCGGGAGGAAGGTATGAGCAGTTCTTC. Residues: CATSSPILRLAGGRYEQFF. This chain joins TRBV15 and TRBJ2-1; 13 bases are shared with TRBD2. CDR1 is LNHNV and CDR2 is YYDKDF in the germline V gene (reference sequence). The CDR3 extends over 19 amino acids. V shed 3 bases and J 8 bases; nucleotides not matched to a gene: 16.

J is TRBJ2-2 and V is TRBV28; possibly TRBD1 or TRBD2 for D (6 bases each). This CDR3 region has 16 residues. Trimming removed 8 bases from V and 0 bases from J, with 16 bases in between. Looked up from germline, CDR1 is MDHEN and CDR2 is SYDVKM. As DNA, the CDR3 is TGTGCCAGCGGAAGGGGGGAGCGGACGAACACCGGGGAGCTGTTTTTT. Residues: CASGRGERTNTGELFF.

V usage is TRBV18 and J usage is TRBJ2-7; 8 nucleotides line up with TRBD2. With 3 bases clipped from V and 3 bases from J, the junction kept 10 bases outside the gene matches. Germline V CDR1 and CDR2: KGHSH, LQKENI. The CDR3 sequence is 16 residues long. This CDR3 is CASSPNPAGAVYEQYF. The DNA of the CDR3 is TGTGCCAGCTCACCCAATCCAGCGGGAGCAGTCTACGAGCAGTACTTC.

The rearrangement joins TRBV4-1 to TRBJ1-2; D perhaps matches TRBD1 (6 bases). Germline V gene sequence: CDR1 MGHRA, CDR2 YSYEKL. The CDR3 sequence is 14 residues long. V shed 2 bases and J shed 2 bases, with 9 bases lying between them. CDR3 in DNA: TGCGCCAGCAGCCAAATACAGGGCAACTATGGCTACACCTTC. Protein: CASSQIQGNYGYTF.

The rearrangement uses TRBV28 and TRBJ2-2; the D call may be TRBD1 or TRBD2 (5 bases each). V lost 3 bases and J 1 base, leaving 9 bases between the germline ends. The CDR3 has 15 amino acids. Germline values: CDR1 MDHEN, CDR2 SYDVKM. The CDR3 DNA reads TGTGCCAGCAGTTTCGGGACGCTGAACACCGGGGAGCTGTTTTTT. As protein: CASSFGTLNTGELFF.

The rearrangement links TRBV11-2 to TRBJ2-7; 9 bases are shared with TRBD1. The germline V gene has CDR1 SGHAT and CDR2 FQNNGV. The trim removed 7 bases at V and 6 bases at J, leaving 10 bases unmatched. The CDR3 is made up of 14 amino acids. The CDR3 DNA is TGTGCCAGCACTACACAGGGGGCATCGCGCGAGCAGTACTTC. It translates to CASTTQGASREQYF.

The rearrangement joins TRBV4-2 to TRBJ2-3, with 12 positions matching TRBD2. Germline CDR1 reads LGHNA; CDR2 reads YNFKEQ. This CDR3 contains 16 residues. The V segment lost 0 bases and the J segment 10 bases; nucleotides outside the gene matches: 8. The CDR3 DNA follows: TGTGCCAGCAGCCAAGAGGCTAGCGGGAGGGCATGGGCGCAGTATTTT. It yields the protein CASSQEASGRAWAQYF.

The CDR3 nucleotides read TGTGCCTGGAGTGAGGGGATTCATAGTGAGCAGTTCTTC. Translating it yields CAWSEGIHSEQFF. This rearrangement joins TRBV30 to TRBJ2-1; D might be TRBD1 (5 bases). Germline V gene data show CDR1 as GTSNPN and CDR2 as SVGIG (reference sequence). The V and J ends lost 1 base and 9 bases respectively, with 13 bases between them. The CDR3 is 13 amino acids.

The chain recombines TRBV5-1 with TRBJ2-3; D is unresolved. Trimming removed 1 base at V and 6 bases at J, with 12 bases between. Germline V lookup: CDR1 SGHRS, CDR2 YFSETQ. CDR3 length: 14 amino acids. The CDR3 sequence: CASSLIPSHDTQYF. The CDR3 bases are TGCGCCAGCAGCTTGATACCTTCTCACGATACGCAGTATTTT.

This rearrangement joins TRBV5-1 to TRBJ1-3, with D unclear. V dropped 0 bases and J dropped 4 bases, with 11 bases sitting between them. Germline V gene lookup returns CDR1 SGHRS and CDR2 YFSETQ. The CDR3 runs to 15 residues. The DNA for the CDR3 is TGCGCCAGCAGCTTGGAAGAAGGGCCCGGAAACACCATATATTTT. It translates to CASSLEEGPGNTIYF.

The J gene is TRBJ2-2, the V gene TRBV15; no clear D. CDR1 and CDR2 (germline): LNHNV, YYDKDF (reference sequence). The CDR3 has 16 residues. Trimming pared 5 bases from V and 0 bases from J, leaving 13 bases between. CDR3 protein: CATSEWGSANTGELFF. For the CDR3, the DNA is TGTGCCACCAGCGAATGGGGTTCGGCGAACACCGGGGAGCTGTTTTTT. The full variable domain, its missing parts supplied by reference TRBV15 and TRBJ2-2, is DAMVIQNPRYQVTQFGKPVTLSCSQTLNHNVMYWYQQKSSQAPKLLFHYYDKDFNNEADTPDNFQSRRPNTSFCFLDIRSPGLGDTAMYLCATSEWGSANTGELFFGEGSRLTVL.

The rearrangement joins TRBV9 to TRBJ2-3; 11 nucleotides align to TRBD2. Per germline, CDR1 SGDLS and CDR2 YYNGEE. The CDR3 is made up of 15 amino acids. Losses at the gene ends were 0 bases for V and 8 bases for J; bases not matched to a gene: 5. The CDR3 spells CASSVVGTSGTTQYF. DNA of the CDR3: TGTGCCAGCAGCGTAGTGGGGACTAGCGGTACTACGCAGTATTTT. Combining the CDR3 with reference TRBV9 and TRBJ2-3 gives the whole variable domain DSGVTQTPKHLITATGQRVTLRCSPRSGDLSVYWYQQSLDQGLQFLIQYYNGEERAKGNILERFSAQQFPDLHSELNLSSLELGDSALYFCASSVVGTSGTTQYFGPGTRLTVL.